Listed below are T cell receptor beta chains from one sample, sequenced in a study of blood T cell repertoires in COVID-19. Assay: immunoSEQ multiplex PCR; the TCRdb copy retains only in-frame clones and omits some. The sample yields about 270,000 clones, around 82% seen once. The sample comprised peripheral blood. Receptor source: a human donor in a cohort sampled during active COVID-19. CDR3s include the opening cysteine and the closing phenylalanine or tryptophan. D genes are given only for firm matches.

TRBJ1-2	NA	TRBV3-1/TRBV3-2	CASSRGQNYGYTF
TRBJ2-7	NA	TRBV7-9	CASSPSGPYEQYF
TRBJ2-5	TRBD2	TRBV6-2/TRBV6-3	CASSYPSGGPRPSQYF
TRBJ2-6	NA	TRBV4-2	CASSPRLLDTSSGANVLTF
TRBJ2-7	TRBD1	TRBV28	CASSGTGVLPYEQYF
TRBJ1-5	TRBD1	TRBV3-1/TRBV3-2	CATSDRGARQPQHF
TRBJ2-3	TRBD2	TRBV10-2	CASSATGGGTDTQYF
TRBJ2-2	NA	TRBV4-3	CASSQDWRGTGELFF
TRBJ1-2	NA	TRBV7-9	CASSLETLYGYTF
TRBJ2-1	TRBD1	TRBV5-1	CASSRDRGGSYNEQFF
TRBJ2-7	NA	TRBV6-2/TRBV6-3	CASSNVGSPYEQYF
TRBJ1-6	TRBD1	TRBV5-6	CASSLGQGDNSPLHF
TRBJ2-2	TRBD2	TRBV3-1/TRBV3-2	CASSPPAGGWTGELFF
TRBJ2-5	TRBD2	TRBV18	CASSRISGGNQETQYF
TRBJ1-5	NA	TRBV15	CATSRDSGSGQPQHF
TRBJ2-3	TRBD2	TRBV9	CASSAGTSGGRADTQYF
TRBJ2-3	TRBD2	TRBV5-1	CASSLVVAGGSDTQYF
TRBJ2-7	TRBD1	TRBV5-1	CASSFGDRDEQYF
TRBJ1-2	NA	TRBV6-5	CASSTHGGNSTF
TRBJ2-1	NA	TRBV5-1	CASSWRASSSYNEQFF
TRBJ1-5	TRBD1	TRBV19	CASSIMSRGPQPQHF
TRBJ1-6	NA	TRBV5-8	CASSLGAFNSPLHF
TRBJ1-2	TRBD1	TRBV13	CASSGRTGLGRGYTF
TRBJ2-5	NA	TRBV9	CASSAGHEILEETQYF
TRBJ2-2	NA	TRBV2	CASSGWGENTGELFF
TRBJ2-7	TRBD1	TRBV7-6	CASSRQGGQGAYEQYF
TRBJ2-7	NA	TRBV21-1	CASSRIAPAPTYEQYF
TRBJ2-7	TRBD1	TRBV5-6	CASSLGQGAYEQYF
TRBJ1-4	NA	TRBV6-8	CASSREASATNEKLFF